The 6 T cell receptor beta chains in this list originate from one sample, sequenced in a study of persistence of HIV-infected CD4 T cells (dated by TCRdb to about 2020). No antigen has been identified for these receptors. TCRbeta repertoires were sequenced from genomic DNA with the immunoSEQ hsTCRB assay version 4 in survey mode. Here the immuneACCESS table is served through TCRdb, limited to in-frame sequences with V and J called. Missing clones are a known gap in these copies; in checked studies unresolved V genes cover under half, and the rest lacks a known reason. Across this sample there are about 33,000 clones, with 75% to 90% seen only once. The top ten clonotypes cover more than 0.9% of the sample. Sample treatment or condition, as interpreted from the label and publication: suppressive antiretroviral therapy. A pool of overlapping 15-mer peptides from HIV-1 Gag, at 1 ug per peptide per mL, was used to stimulate the cells. Memory populations depleted of antigen-responding cells were obtained by sorting nonresponding CD40L-negative CD69-negative CD45RO-high memory CD4+ T cells.

The sequencing here drew on cultured CD4+ T cells from PBMCs, taken from a patient who received antiretroviral therapy. What the cell subset or site label conveys for this sample: CD40L-CD69- CD45RO-high memory CD4 T cells not responding to Gag peptides. The receptor set was obtained from an adult with HIV. The donor label of this sample is uncertain.

The V gene is TRBV7-3, the J gene TRBJ2-3; no reliable D call. This CDR3 has 14 amino acids. Germline loops: CDR1 SGHTA, CDR2 FQGTGA. V lost 3 bases to trimming and J lost 5 bases, with 12 bases between them. The CDR3 DNA reads TGTGCCAGCAGCTTTTTGGGATCGCGAGATACGCAGTATTTT. Translating it yields CASSFLGSRDTQYF.

The rearrangement joins TRBV19 to TRBJ2-7, with 14 bases identical to TRBD2. The V segment lost 4 bases and the J segment 8 bases; nucleotides outside the gene matches: 7. The germline gives CDR1 LNHDA, CDR2 SQIVND (reference sequence). CDR3 length: 15 amino acids. In DNA, the CDR3 is TGTGCCAGTAGTACAACGACTAGCGGGGGGGCAAAGCAGTACTTC. Protein: CASSTTTSGGAKQYF.

The V gene is TRBV7-2, the J gene TRBJ1-6, with D tentatively TRBD1 (5 bases). From germline, CDR1 is SGHTA and CDR2 FQGNSA. V lost 1 base and J 10 bases, leaving 17 bases between the germline ends. This CDR3 region has 16 residues. The CDR3 bases are TGTGCCAGCAGCTTAGGAGATAATCGGGGCCCCTCACCCCTCCACTTT. Translated: CASSLGDNRGPSPLHF.

The genes are TRBV30 and TRBJ1-3, with unresolved D. Germline CDR1 reads GTSNPN; CDR2 reads SVGIG (reference sequence). V shed 0 bases and J shed 6 bases, with 9 bases lying between them. This CDR3 has 13 amino acids. The CDR3 sequence is CAWSVVSVNTIYF. DNA of the CDR3: TGTGCCTGGAGTGTAGTATCCGTAAACACCATATATTTT.

This rearrangement joins TRBV7-9 to TRBJ1-6; D gene uncertain. The V end was cut by 2 bases, the J end by 11 bases, with 7 bases between. CDR1 and CDR2 (germline): SEHNR, FQNEAQ (reference sequence). The CDR3 covers 12 residues. Here the CDR3 DNA reads TGTGCCAGCAGCTTAACGGAGGCACCCCTCCACTTT. Its translation: CASSLTEAPLHF.

This clone was counted once. This rearrangement joins TRBV19 to TRBJ2-3; 8 bases align to TRBD1. Germline loops: CDR1 LNHDA, CDR2 SQIVND (reference sequence). The CDR3 covers 12 residues. With 5 bases clipped from V and 9 bases from J, the junction kept 4 bases outside the gene matches. Here the CDR3 reads CASSRQGSTQYF. CDR3 nucleotide sequence: TGTGCCAGTAGTCGACAGGGGTCGACGCAGTATTTT. Drawing the rest from reference TRBV19 and TRBJ2-3, the complete variable domain is DGGITQSPKYLFRKEGQNVTLSCEQNLNHDAMYWYRQDPGQGLRLIYYSQIVNDFQKGDIAEGYSVSREKKESFPLTVTSAQKNPTAFYLCASSRQGSTQYFGPGTRLTVL.